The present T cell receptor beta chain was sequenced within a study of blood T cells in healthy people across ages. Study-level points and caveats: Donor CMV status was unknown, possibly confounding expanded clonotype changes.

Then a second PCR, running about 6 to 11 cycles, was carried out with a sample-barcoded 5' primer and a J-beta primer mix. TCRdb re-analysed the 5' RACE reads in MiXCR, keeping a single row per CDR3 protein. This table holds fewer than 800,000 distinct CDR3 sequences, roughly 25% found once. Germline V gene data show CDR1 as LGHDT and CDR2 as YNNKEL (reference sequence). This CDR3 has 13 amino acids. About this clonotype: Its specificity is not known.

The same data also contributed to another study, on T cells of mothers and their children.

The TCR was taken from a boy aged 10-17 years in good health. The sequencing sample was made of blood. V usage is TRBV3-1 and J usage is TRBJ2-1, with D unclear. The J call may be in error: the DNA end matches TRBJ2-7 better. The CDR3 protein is CASSQGSVYEQYF. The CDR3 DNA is TGTGCCAGCAGCCAAGGATCGGTTTACGAGCAGTACTTC.